Listed below are T cell receptor beta chains from one sample, sequenced in a study of blood T cells in healthy people across ages. In TCRdb, the 5' RACE reads were re-called with MiXCR into one record per CDR3 protein. The table lists about 1.1 million distinct CDR3 sequences, more than 30% of them singletons, with 10% to 15% in the top ten. Source material: blood. The receptors here all came from a man aged 18 to 30 in good health. The CDR3 runs from the conserved cysteine through the conserved F or W. A D gene is named only where the DNA matches it firmly. Expanded clones get a size class; other rows say once, few or many, or leave the size out.

>TRBD1|TRBV27|.|TRBJ2-3|18
TGTGCCAGCAGTTTATCCTACAGGGGCCCCCCACGCACAGATACGCAGTATTTT
CASSLSYRGPPRTDTQYF
>.|TRBV12-3/TRBV12-4|.|TRBJ1-2|15
TGTGCCAGCAGTTTAGCGGGGCCGACGGACTATGGCTACACCTTC
CASSLAGPTDYGYTF
>.|TRBV7-2|.|TRBJ1-5|16
TGTGCCAGCAGCAGAGGGGTGACTTATAGCAATCAGCCCCAGCATTTT
CASSRGVTYSNQPQHF
>.|TRBV13|.|TRBJ2-1|14
TGTGCCAGCATCAAATTTGGGGGCCAAAATGAGCAGTTCTTC
CASIKFGGQNEQFF
>.|TRBV7-9|.|TRBJ1-2|15
TGTGCCAGCAGCTCGGGACTCCTTTTTGACTATGGCTACACCTTC
CASSSGLLFDYGYTF
>TRBD1|TRBV27|.|TRBJ1-4|15
TGTGCCAGCAGTGGGAGGACAGGGGGCTTTGAAAAACTGTTTTTT
CASSGRTGGFEKLFF
>.|TRBV12-3/TRBV12-4|.|TRBJ2-3|15
TGTGCCAGCAGTTCCCTCACGTTGAGCACAGATACGCAGTATTTT
CASSSLTLSTDTQYF
>.|TRBV9|.|TRBJ2-3|18
TGTGCCAGCAGCTACACCCTTAGACTCGCCGGGGATACAGAAACGCAGTATTTT
CASSYTLRLAGDTETQYF
>.|TRBV4-1|.|TRBJ2-2|12
TGCGCCAGCAGCCAAGCCGCCGGGGAGCTGTTTTTT
CASSQAAGELFF
>TRBD2|TRBV9|.|TRBJ2-7|15
TGTGCCAGCAGCTCTAGCGGGGGGACCTACAATGAGCAGTACTTC
CASSSSGGTYNEQYF
>TRBD1|TRBV29-1|.|TRBJ2-2|11
TGCAGCGTGGGACAGCTCGGGGAGCTGTTTTTT
CSVGQLGELFF
>TRBD2|TRBV20-1|.|TRBJ2-1|18
TGCAGTGCTAGGTTCGCTAGCGGGGGGCTGAACTCCTACAATGAGCAGTTCTTC
CSARFASGGLNSYNEQFF
>.|TRBV10-3|few|TRBJ2-5|14
TGTGCCATCAGTGATCTCGTAGGGAGAGAGACCCAGTACTTC
CAISDLVGRETQYF
>.|TRBV27|few|TRBJ2-3|13
TGTGCCAGCAGCCGGGACTCCCCAGATACGCAGTATTTT
CASSRDSPDTQYF
>TRBD2|TRBV20-1|.|TRBJ2-3|16
TGCAGTGCAGCGGAAGGCGGGGGGATCTCGACAGATACGCAGTATTTT
CSAAEGGGISTDTQYF
>.|TRBV5-1|once|TRBJ2-2|16
TGCGCCAGCAGCTTGGCAATGGACAAAAACACCGGGGAGCTGTTTTTT
CASSLAMDKNTGELFF
>.|TRBV11-2|few|TRBJ2-1|12
TGTGCCAGCAGCATAAGATACAATGAGCAGTTCTTC
CASSIRYNEQFF
>.|TRBV28|once|TRBJ1-2|14
TGTGCCAGCAGCCCCCCGGCGGATATCTATGGCTACACCTTC
CASSPPADIYGYTF
>TRBD2|TRBV20-1|.|TRBJ2-1|17
TGCAGTGTAAAGTCGACTAGCGGGGGGGGATCGTGGAATGAGCAGTTCTTC
CSVKSTSGGGSWNEQFF